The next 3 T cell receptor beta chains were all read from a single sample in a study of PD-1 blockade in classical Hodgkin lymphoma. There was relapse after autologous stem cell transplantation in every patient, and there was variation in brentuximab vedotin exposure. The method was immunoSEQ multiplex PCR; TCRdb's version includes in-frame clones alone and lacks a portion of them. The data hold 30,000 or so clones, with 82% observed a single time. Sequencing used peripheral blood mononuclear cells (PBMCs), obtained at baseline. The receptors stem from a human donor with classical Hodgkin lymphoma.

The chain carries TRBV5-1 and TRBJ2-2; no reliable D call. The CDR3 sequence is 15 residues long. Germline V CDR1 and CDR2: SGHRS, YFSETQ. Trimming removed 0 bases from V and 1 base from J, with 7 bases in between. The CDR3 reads CASSLGHMNTGELFF. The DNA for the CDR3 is TGCGCCAGCAGCTTGGGACACATGAACACCGGGGAGCTGTTTTTT.

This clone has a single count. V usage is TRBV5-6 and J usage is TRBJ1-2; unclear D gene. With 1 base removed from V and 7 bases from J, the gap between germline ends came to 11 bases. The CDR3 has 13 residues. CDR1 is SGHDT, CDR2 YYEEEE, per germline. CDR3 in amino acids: CASSLYTGGGYTF. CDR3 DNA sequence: TGTGCCAGCAGCTTGTACACCGGAGGTGGCTACACCTTC.

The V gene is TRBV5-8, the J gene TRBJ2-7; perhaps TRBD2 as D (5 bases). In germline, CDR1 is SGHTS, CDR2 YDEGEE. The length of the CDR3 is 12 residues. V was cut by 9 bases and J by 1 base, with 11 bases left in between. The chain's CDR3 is CATRRDSYEQYF. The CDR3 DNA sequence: TGTGCCACCCGACGGGATTCCTACGAGCAGTACTTC.